This TCR beta chain comes out of a study of cytomegalovirus exposure and HLA in healthy donors. The PCR was carried out with 60 Vbeta primers and 13 Jbeta primers. Sequenced by immunoSEQ multiplex PCR; TCRdb stores in-frame clones only, minus some. The sample carries approximately 100,000 clones, 66% recorded once. This CDR3 comprises 12 residues. The V and J ends lost 4 bases and 5 bases respectively, with 7 bases between them. This clonotype was obtained from a woman aged 50 to 65 in good health and CMV-seronegative. The chain joins TRBV5-3 to TRBJ1-5, with D unresolved. TRBV5-3 is noted as an ORF with a role that remains uncertain. What was sequenced was PBMCs. The CDR3 is CARSQRDQPQHF. CDR3 DNA: TGTGCCAGAAGCCAGAGGGATCAGCCCCAGCATTTT.